One sample yielded the 10 T cell receptor beta chains listed below, sequenced in a study of blood T cells in healthy people across ages. With a J-beta primer mix and a sample-barcoded 5' primer, a second PCR ran roughly 6 to 11 cycles. From the 5' RACE reads, TCRdb called clonotypes with MiXCR, one entry per CDR3 protein. The sample records 1.8 million or so distinct CDR3 sequences, about two fifths being singletons. Sequencing was performed on blood. The receptors derive from a human donor in good health.

This clonotype came up many times. The chain couples TRBV10-3 to TRBJ2-5; D is possibly TRBD1 (6 bases). The V end lost 7 bases, the J end lost 3 bases, and 15 bases lay between the germline ends. The CDR3 is 14 amino acids. From germline, CDR1 is ENHRY and CDR2 SYGVKD. The CDR3 region has the DNA TGTGCCATCAATGCAGGCAGGGGAGAAGAGACCCAGTACTTC. It codes for CAINAGRGEETQYF.

This chain joins TRBV15 and TRBJ2-4, with D uncertain. TRBJ2-7 matches the DNA end more closely, so the J call is doubtful. The CDR3 has 13 residues. Germline CDR1 is LNHNV and CDR2 is YYDKDF (reference sequence). For the CDR3, the DNA is TGTGCCACCAGTATAGAAACAGAGGACGAGCAGTACTTC. Its translation: CATSIETEDEQYF.

There are a few counts of this clonotype. This chain uses TRBV10-3 with TRBJ2-7; 7 nucleotides match TRBD1. V was clipped by 10 bases and J by 5 bases; unmatched bases: 11. From germline, CDR1 is ENHRY and CDR2 SYGVKD. The CDR3 totals 13 residues. The CDR3 DNA sequence: TGTGCCAACGGATCGCCAACAGGGGACGAGCAGTACTTC. This codes for CANGSPTGDEQYF.

The chain recombines TRBV28 with TRBJ1-1; no clear D gene. The CDR3 length is 14 residues. Germline V gene lookup returns CDR1 MDHEN and CDR2 SYDVKM. V was clipped by 0 bases and J by 2 bases, with 7 bases between them. The CDR3 DNA follows: TGTGCCAGCAGTTTATGGGACCTTAACACTGAAGCTTTCTTT. It specifies CASSLWDLNTEAFF.

The chain is built from TRBV29-1 and TRBJ1-1; D perhaps matches TRBD1 (6 bases). The V end was cut by 7 bases, the J end by 4 bases, with 16 bases between. The CDR3 is made up of 13 amino acids. Germline lookup yields CDR1 SQVTM and CDR2 ANQGSEA. The DNA of the CDR3 is TGCAGCGCCCAAACAGGGACGGTCACTGAAGCTTTCTTT. Its protein product is CSAQTGTVTEAFF. Full variable domain (outside the CDR3, taken from reference TRBV29-1 and TRBJ1-1): SAVISQKPSRDICQRGTSLTIQCQVDSQVTMMFWYRQQPGQSLTLIATANQGSEATYESGFVIDKFPISRPNLTFSTLTVSNMSPEDSSIYLCSAQTGTVTEAFFGQGTRLTVV.

The V and J genes are TRBV15 and TRBJ2-4; the D call may be TRBD1 or TRBD2 (5 bases each). The J call is uncertain, as TRBJ2-7 better fits the DNA end. This CDR3 contains 14 residues. Germline values: CDR1 LNHNV, CDR2 YYDKDF (reference sequence). Written as DNA, the CDR3 is TGTGCCACCAGCATCCGGGACGGCAGATACGAGCAGTACTTC. Protein product: CATSIRDGRYEQYF.

About this clonotype: One end of the junction does not line up with germline, which may come from a read error. This chain uses TRBV7-2 with TRBJ2-7; TRBD1 or TRBD2 may be the D gene (6 bases each). The CDR3 totals 18 residues. Germline CDR1 reads SGHTA; CDR2 reads FQGNSA. CDR3 amino acids: CAGSSRRGTNLLSYEQYF. CDR3 in DNA: TGTGCCGGCAGCTCTCGGAGGGGGACCAATCTCCTCTCCTACGAGCAGTACTTC.

The rearrangement links TRBV20-1 to TRBJ2-1; D is unclear. CDR1 is DFQATT and CDR2 is SNEGSKA in the germline V gene (reference sequence). Trimming removed 0 bases at V and 0 bases at J, with 9 bases between. The CDR3 covers 15 residues. The DNA of the CDR3 is TGCAGTGCTAGAGATCTGCATGGCTCCTACAATGAGCAGTTCTTC. The encoded protein is CSARDLHGSYNEQFF.

This clonotype was seen a handful of times. The chain has TRBV20-1 and TRBJ1-2; perhaps TRBD1 as D (5 bases). This CDR3 has 14 amino acids. V was trimmed by 3 bases and J by 8 bases, leaving 19 bases between them. Looked up from germline, CDR1 is DFQATT and CDR2 is SNEGSKA (reference sequence). CDR3 nucleotides: TGCAGTGCTAGGGTCGGGACCTCTTTTGAGGGCTACACCTTC. Its translation: CSARVGTSFEGYTF.

In this sample, this clonotype turned up a few times. V usage is TRBV20-1 and J usage is TRBJ2-1; the match to TRBD2 covers 9 bases. The V gene end was trimmed by 5 bases and the J gene end by 9 bases; junction bases not matched to a gene: 20. CDR1 is DFQATT and CDR2 is SNEGSKA in the germline V gene (reference sequence). CDR3 length: 17 residues. CDR3 amino acids: CSADPLGAGGGWSEQFF. The CDR3 DNA is TGCAGTGCTGACCCTCTGGGAGCGGGGGGAGGTTGGAGTGAGCAGTTCTTC.